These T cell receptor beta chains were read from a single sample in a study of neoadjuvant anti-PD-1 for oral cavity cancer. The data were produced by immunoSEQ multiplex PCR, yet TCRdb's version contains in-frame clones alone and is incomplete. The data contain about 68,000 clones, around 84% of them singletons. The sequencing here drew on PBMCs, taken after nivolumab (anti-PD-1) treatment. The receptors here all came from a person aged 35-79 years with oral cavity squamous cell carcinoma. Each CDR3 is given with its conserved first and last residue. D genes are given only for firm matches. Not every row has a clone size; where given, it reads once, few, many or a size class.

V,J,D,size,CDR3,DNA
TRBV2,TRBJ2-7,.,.,CASSQQGYEQYF,TGTGCCAGCAGTCAACAGGGTTACGAGCAGTACTTC
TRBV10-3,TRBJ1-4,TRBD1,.,CAISESPGGGGEKLFF,TGTGCCATCAGTGAGTCGCCAGGGGGCGGTGGTGAAAAACTGTTTTTT
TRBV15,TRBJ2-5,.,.,CATSREGTGETQYF,TGTGCCACCAGCAGAGAAGGGACGGGGGAGACCCAGTACTTC
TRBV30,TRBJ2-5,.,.,CAWTRSQETQYF,TGTGCCTGGACACGGTCCCAAGAGACCCAGTACTTC
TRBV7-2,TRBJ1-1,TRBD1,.,CASSQTPGGITEAFF,TGTGCCAGCAGCCAAACCCCAGGGGGTATCACTGAAGCTTTCTTT
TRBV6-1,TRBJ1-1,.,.,CASLWAVGTEAFF,TGTGCCAGCTTGTGGGCGGTTGGGACTGAAGCTTTCTTT
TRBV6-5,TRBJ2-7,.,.,CASSQKLGGGEQYF,TGTGCCAGCAGTCAAAAACTGGGGGGCGGCGAGCAGTACTTC
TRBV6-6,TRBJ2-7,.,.,CASSHKATEQYF,TGTGCCAGCAGCCACAAGGCTACCGAGCAGTACTTC
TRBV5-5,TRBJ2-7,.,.,CASSLGAPDLTYEQYF,TGTGCCAGCAGCTTGGGGGCCCCCGATCTGACCTACGAGCAGTACTTC
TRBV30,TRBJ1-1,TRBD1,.,CAWSVGGRLNTEAFF,TGTGCCTGGAGTGTAGGGGGCAGATTGAACACTGAAGCTTTCTTT
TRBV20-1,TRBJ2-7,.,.,CSANGLYEQYF,TGCAGTGCTAACGGACTCTACGAGCAGTACTTC
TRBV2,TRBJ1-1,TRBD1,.,CASSGQDRGQDTEAFF,TGTGCCAGCAGTGGGCAAGACAGGGGTCAGGACACTGAAGCTTTCTTT
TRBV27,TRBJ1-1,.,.,CASSWGGGTEAFF,TGTGCCAGCAGTTGGGGGGGAGGCACTGAAGCTTTCTTT
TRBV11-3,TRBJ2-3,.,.,CASSLVTGNTDTQYF,TGTGCCAGCAGCTTAGTCACAGGCAACACAGATACGCAGTATTTT
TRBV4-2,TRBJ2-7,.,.,CASSPQGAPASGSSYEQYF,TGTGCCAGCAGCCCACAGGGGGCGCCGGCTAGCGGGAGCTCCTACGAGCAGTACTTC
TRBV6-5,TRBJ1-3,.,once,CASREGAGNTIYF,TGTGCCAGCAGGGAGGGGGCTGGAAACACCATATATTTT
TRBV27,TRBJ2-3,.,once,CPGVSLTDTQYF,TGTCCGGGGGTCTCCCTCACAGATACGCAGTATTTT
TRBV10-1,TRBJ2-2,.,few,CASKGDTGELFF,TGCGCCAGCAAAGGGGACACCGGGGAGCTGTTTTTT
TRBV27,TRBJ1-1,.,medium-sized,CASVSAAGTEAFF,TGTGCCAGCGTATCGGCCGCCGGCACTGAAGCTTTCTTT
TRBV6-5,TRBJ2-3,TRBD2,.,CASSYDRAGGTDTQYF,TGTGCCAGCAGTTACGATCGCGCGGGAGGCACAGATACGCAGTATTTT
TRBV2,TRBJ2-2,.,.,CASSDAARGTGELFF,TGTGCCAGCAGTGACGCCGCTAGGGGGACCGGGGAGCTGTTTTTT
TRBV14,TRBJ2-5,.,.,CASSQDRRTQYF,TGTGCCAGCAGCCAAGATCGCCGGACCCAGTACTTC